These 4 T cell receptor beta chains share one sample of origin, sequenced in a study of regulatory T cells in long-lasting Graves disease. Time point noted: persistent/refractory GD, antithyroid drugs over 5 years with positive TRAb. The authors made the TCR library using RNA they extracted from PBMCs. To make TCR beta libraries, researchers used iRepertoire HTBI primers and Arm-PCR of CDR3 regions. TCRdb recomputed calls from the multiplex PCR reads with MiXCR, one row per CDR3 protein. The data contain 300,000 or so distinct CDR3 sequences, roughly 21% of them seen just once; the ten biggest clones take up around 30%. This specimen was peripheral blood mononuclear cells (PBMCs), taken when the disease was refractory, from a patient treated with antithyroid drugs. The receptors were sampled from a female donor with Graves disease.

The genes are TRBV6-1 and TRBJ1-6, with unresolved D. The V end was cut by 3 bases, the J end by 0 bases, with 9 bases between. Germline loops: CDR1 MNHNS, CDR2 SASEGT. The CDR3 consists of 16 residues. CDR3 amino acids: CASSEEESSYNSPLHF. As DNA, the CDR3 is TGTGCCAGCAGTGAGGAGGAGAGCTCCTATAATTCACCCCTCCACTTT.

The genes are TRBV6-5 and TRBJ2-5; TRBD1 matches at 12 bases. V shed 2 bases and J 4 bases; nucleotides not matched to a gene: 11. There are 18 residues in the CDR3. Germline CDR1 and CDR2: MNHEY and SVGAGI. CDR3 DNA sequence: TGTGCCAGCAGTTACGCCGGAACCGGGACAGGGGGCGCAGAGACCCAGTACTTC. Its translation: CASSYAGTGTGGAETQYF.

This clonotype was counted between two and nine times. The V gene is TRBV27, the J gene TRBJ2-2; 9 bases line up with TRBD2. In germline, CDR1 is MNHEY, CDR2 SMNVEV (reference sequence). V gave up 4 bases and J gave up 9 bases; unmatched junction bases: 9. This CDR3 contains 15 residues. CDR3 sequence: CASSSRLAVRRELFF. Here the CDR3 DNA reads TGTGCCAGCAGTTCCAGACTAGCGGTCCGGAGGGAGCTGTTTTTT.

This clonotype was counted ten times or more. The J gene is TRBJ1-4, the V gene TRBV20-1; no clear D. The CDR3 covers 15 residues. The V gene lost 3 bases and the J gene lost 8 bases, with 19 bases spanning the gap. Germline V gene data show CDR1 as DFQATT and CDR2 as SNEGSKA (reference sequence). The CDR3 DNA reads as TGCAGTGCTAGTTTTGTCGGACCCGGAGGAGAAAAACTGTTTTTT. As protein: CSASFVGPGGEKLFF.